What follows are 9 T cell receptor beta chains derived from one specimen sequenced in a study of immune evolution from preneoplasia to lung adenocarcinoma. Assay: immunoSEQ multiplex PCR; the TCRdb copy retains only in-frame clones and omits some. The data show 3,700 or so clones, about 83% seen once. The sequencing input was FFPE minimally invasive lung adenocarcinoma tissue. The receptors shown here come from a person between 60 and 70 years old with lung adenocarcinoma.

The chain joins TRBV7-2 to TRBJ2-7; 11 bases are shared with TRBD2. This CDR3 spans 14 amino acids. Trimming removed 3 bases from V and 5 bases from J; junction bases left unmatched: 3. Germline V CDR1 and CDR2: SGHTA, FQGNSA. CDR3 amino acids: CASSFSGRVNEQYF. CDR3 DNA: TGTGCCAGCAGCTTTAGCGGGAGGGTTAACGAGCAGTACTTC.

The chain uses TRBV5-1 and TRBJ2-1; 11 bases map to TRBD2. Per germline, CDR1 SGHRS and CDR2 YFSETQ. The CDR3 loop spans 17 amino acids. Trimming cost V 0 bases and J 5 bases; bases outside gene matches: 7. CDR3 bases: TGCGCCAGCAGCTTGGAACTAGCGGGAGAAGCCGACAATGAGCAGTTCTTC. It yields the protein CASSLELAGEADNEQFF.

V is TRBV28 and J is TRBJ1-1, with D maybe TRBD1 (5 bases). This CDR3 has 13 amino acids. Trimming removed 5 bases at V and 4 bases at J, with 11 bases between. From germline, CDR1 is MDHEN and CDR2 SYDVKM. The CDR3 sequence is CASSAGTGTEAFF. The CDR3 bases are TGTGCCAGCAGTGCAGGGACTGGCACTGAAGCTTTCTTT.

The chain joins TRBV28 to TRBJ1-2; D remains unclear. The CDR3 sequence is 12 residues long. V was shortened by 6 bases and J by 9 bases, with 14 bases between the two germline ends. Per the germline V gene, CDR1 is MDHEN and CDR2 is SYDVKM. The CDR3 DNA is TGTGCCAGCAGCCTAAATAGGCATCGCTACACCTTC. Translated: CASSLNRHRYTF.

The chain carries TRBV11-2 and TRBJ2-7; maybe TRBD2 (6 bases). CDR3 length equals 13 residues. In germline, CDR1 is SGHAT, CDR2 FQNNGV. Trimming shortened V by 4 bases and J by 2 bases, and 9 bases separated the two germline ends. This chain's CDR3 is CASSSAGPYEQYF. For the CDR3, the DNA is TGTGCCAGCAGCTCCGCGGGACCCTACGAGCAGTACTTC. Combining the CDR3 with reference TRBV11-2 and TRBJ2-7 gives the whole variable domain EAGVAQSPRYKIIEKRQSVAFWCNPISGHATLYWYQQILGQGPKLLIQFQNNGVVDDSQLPKDRFSAERLKGVDSTLKIQPAKLEDSAVYLCASSSAGPYEQYFGPGTRLTVT.

The rearrangement links TRBV6-1 to TRBJ1-4; tentatively, D is TRBD1 (6 bases). CDR3 length equals 12 residues. Germline V lookup: CDR1 MNHNS, CDR2 SASEGT. Trimming took 7 bases from V and 8 from J, leaving 11 bases between them. CDR3 sequence: CASTQGREKLFF. The DNA for the CDR3 is TGTGCCAGCACCCAGGGGCGGGAAAAACTGTTTTTT.

The chain couples TRBV18 to TRBJ2-1; D is possibly TRBD2 (6 bases). Germline loops: CDR1 KGHSH, CDR2 LQKENI. CDR3 size: 16 residues. The V and J ends lost 2 bases and 7 bases respectively, with 18 bases between them. CDR3 protein: CASSPIIAGTSNEQFF. DNA for the CDR3: TGTGCCAGCTCACCAATCATTGCGGGGACGAGTAATGAGCAGTTCTTC.

This clone appeared a single time. V gene TRBV28 combines with J gene TRBJ1-2, with 8 bases fitting TRBD1. V gave up 5 bases and J gave up 5 bases; unmatched junction bases: 19. Germline V lookup: CDR1 MDHEN, CDR2 SYDVKM. The CDR3 covers 18 residues. The CDR3 DNA reads TGTGCCAGCAGTCCCCTCCAGGGAAGACAGGGGCTTGGGTATGGCTACACCTTC. This gives the protein CASSPLQGRQGLGYGYTF.

The rearrangement links TRBV7-9 to TRBJ2-3; D is uncertain. The CDR3 extends over 13 amino acids. In germline, CDR1 is SEHNR, CDR2 FQNEAQ (reference sequence). Trimming shortened V by 3 bases and J by 10 bases, and 14 bases separated the two germline ends. CDR3 loop: CASSFPASSAQYF. CDR3 bases: TGTGCCAGCAGCTTCCCAGCGTCCTCGGCGCAGTATTTT.